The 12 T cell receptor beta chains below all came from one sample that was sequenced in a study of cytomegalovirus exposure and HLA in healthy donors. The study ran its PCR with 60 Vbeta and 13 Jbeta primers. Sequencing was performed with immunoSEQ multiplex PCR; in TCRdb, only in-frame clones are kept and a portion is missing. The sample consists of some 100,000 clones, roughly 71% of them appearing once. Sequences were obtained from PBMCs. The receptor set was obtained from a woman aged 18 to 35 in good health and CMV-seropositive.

CDR3 DNA sequence: TGTGCCAGCAGCTTAGCCCGACCAAGGCAGCCCGACGGGAACACCATATATTTT. Amino acids: CASSLARPRQPDGNTIYF. This chain joins TRBV7-9 and TRBJ1-3; D remains ambiguous. The CDR3 has 18 amino acids. Germline V gene lookup returns CDR1 SEHNR and CDR2 FQNEAQ (reference sequence). V gave up 0 bases and J gave up 7 bases, with 22 bases separating them.

The DNA of the CDR3 is TGTGCCAGTGACTCCGGGACAGGGGGCATTCTATTCAAGGAAAAACTGTTTTTT. Translated: CASDSGTGGILFKEKLFF. The V and J genes are TRBV19 and TRBJ1-4; 12 bases are a match to TRBD1. This CDR3 is built from 18 residues. The J segment lost 8 bases and the V segment lost 8 bases, leaving 18 bases of the junction unmatched. CDR1 is LNHDA, CDR2 SQIVND, per germline (reference sequence).

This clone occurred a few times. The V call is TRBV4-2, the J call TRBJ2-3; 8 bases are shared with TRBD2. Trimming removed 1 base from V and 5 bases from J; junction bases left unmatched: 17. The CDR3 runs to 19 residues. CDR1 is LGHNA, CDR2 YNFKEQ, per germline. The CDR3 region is CASSQVGPAGGRRRDTQYF. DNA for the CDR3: TGTGCCAGCAGCCAAGTAGGACCCGCGGGCGGGAGGAGGCGAGATACGCAGTATTTT.

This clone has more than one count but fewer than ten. The chain's CDR3 is CASSLAGSGSQETQYF. The DNA of the CDR3 is TGCGCCAGCAGCTTGGCGGGTAGCGGATCTCAAGAGACCCAGTACTTC. The chain has TRBV5-1 and TRBJ2-5, with D possibly matching TRBD2 (6 bases). The length of the CDR3 is 16 residues. V shed 0 bases and J shed 2 bases, with 14 bases lying between them. The germline V gene has CDR1 SGHRS and CDR2 YFSETQ.

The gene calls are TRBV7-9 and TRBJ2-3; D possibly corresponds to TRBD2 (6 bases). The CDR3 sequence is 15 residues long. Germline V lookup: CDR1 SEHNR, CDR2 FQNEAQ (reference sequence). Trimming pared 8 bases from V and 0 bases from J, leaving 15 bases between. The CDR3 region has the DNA TGTGCCAGCCCAGGAGCGGGTTCTAGCACAGATACGCAGTATTTT. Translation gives CASPGAGSSTDTQYF.

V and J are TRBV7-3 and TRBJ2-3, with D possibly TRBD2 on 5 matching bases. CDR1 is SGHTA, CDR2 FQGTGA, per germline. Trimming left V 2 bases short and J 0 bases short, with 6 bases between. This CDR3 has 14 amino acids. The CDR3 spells CASSLGLSTDTQYF. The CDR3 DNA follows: TGTGCCAGCAGCTTAGGACTTAGCACAGATACGCAGTATTTT. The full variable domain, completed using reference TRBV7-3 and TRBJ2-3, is GAGVSQTPSNKVTEKGKYVELRCDPISGHTALYWYRQSLGQGPEFLIYFQGTGAADDSGLPNDRFFAVRPEGSVSTLKIQRTERGDSAVYLCASSLGLSTDTQYFGPGTRLTVL.

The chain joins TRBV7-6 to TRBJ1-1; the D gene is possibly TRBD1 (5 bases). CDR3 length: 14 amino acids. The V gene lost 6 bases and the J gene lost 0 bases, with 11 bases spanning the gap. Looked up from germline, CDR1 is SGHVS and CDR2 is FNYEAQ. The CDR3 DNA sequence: TGTGCCAGCAGTACAGGTGCCCTGAACACTGAAGCTTTCTTT. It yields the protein CASSTGALNTEAFF.

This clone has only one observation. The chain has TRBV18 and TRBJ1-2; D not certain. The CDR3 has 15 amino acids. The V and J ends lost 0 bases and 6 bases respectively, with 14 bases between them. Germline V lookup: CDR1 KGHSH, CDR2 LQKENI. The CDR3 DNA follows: TGTGCCAGCTCACCACCGGCGCGGAATCGGGATGGCTACACCTTC. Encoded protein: CASSPPARNRDGYTF.

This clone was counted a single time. CDR3 in DNA: TGTGCCAGCTCACACGGGACAGGGGGTGGCTACACCTTC. It is translated as CASSHGTGGGYTF. The chain is built from TRBV18 and TRBJ1-2; 11 bases fit TRBD1. The CDR3 is 13 residues long. CDR1 and CDR2 from the germline V gene are KGHSH and LQKENI. Trimming took 4 bases from V and 7 from J; bases not matched to a gene: 2.

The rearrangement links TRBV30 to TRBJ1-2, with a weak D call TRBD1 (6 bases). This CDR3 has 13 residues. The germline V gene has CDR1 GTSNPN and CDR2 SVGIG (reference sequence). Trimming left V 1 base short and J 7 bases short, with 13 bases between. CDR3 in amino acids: CAWSDGGKRGYTF. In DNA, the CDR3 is TGTGCCTGGAGTGATGGGGGCAAGCGTGGCTACACCTTC.

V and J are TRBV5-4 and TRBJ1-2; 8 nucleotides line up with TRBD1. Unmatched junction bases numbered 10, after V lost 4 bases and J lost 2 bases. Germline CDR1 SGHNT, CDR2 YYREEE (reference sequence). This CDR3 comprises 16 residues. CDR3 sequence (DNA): TGTGCCAGCAGCGTCGGCGCTCGACAGGGGAACTATGGCTACACCTTC. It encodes CASSVGARQGNYGYTF.

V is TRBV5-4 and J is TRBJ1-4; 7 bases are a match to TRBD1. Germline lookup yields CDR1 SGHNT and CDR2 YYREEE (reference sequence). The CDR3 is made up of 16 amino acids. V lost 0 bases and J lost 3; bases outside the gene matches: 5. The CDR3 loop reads CASSLAAGQSNEKLFF. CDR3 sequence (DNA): TGTGCCAGCAGCTTGGCTGCGGGACAGTCTAATGAAAAACTGTTTTTT.